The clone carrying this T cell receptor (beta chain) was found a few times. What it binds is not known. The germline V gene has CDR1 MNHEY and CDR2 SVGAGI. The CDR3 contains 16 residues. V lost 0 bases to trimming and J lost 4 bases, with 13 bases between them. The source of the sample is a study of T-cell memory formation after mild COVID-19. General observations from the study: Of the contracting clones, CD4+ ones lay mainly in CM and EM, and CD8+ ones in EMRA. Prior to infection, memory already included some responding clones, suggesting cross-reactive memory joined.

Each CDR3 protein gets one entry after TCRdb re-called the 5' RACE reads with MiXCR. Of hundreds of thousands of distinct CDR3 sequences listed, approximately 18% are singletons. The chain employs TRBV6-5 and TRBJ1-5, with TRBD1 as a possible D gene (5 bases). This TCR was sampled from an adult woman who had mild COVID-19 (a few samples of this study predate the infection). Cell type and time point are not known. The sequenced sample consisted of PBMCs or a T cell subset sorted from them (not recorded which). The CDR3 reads CASSYSWGGGNQPQHF. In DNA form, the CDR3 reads TGTGCCAGCAGTTACTCCTGGGGGGGGGGAAATCAGCCCCAGCATTTT.